This T cell receptor beta chain was found in a study of neurological immune-mediated disorders. With regard to this clonotype: Its antigen is currently unknown. A much larger clone lies a single base off, so this may be a read error.

The unsorted libraries were prepared from 2 million PBMCs (stored at -80 C). Study-wide points: TCR-beta repertoires seemed private in all groups, with no expanded CDR3 amino acid sequences shared.

By 5'RACE with 10-nucleotide random UMIs, the cDNA was made. A single run covered 15-18 subjects with over 180 million TCR-beta sequences. MiXCR, applied by TCRdb to the 5' RACE reads, yields one record per CDR3 protein. The sample has 50,000 to 55,000 distinct CDR3 sequences, 10% seen once. The receptor was derived from a man between 65 and 80 years old with HTLV-1-associated myelopathy (HAM/TSP). Input material: PBMCs.

The CDR3 DNA follows: TGTGCCAGTAGGTCTAGCGGGAGGGCCCACGGTGAGCAGTTCTTC. Its protein product is CASRSSGRAHGEQFF. V and J are TRBV19 and TRBJ2-1; the match to TRBD2 covers 12 bases. The CDR3 totals 15 residues. Germline CDR1 is LNHDA and CDR2 is SQIVND (reference sequence). After removal of 6 bases from V and 9 bases from J, the junction contained 9 bases not matched to a gene. Using reference TRBV19 and TRBJ2-1 for the parts outside the CDR3, the full variable domain is DGGITQSPKYLFRKEGQNVTLSCEQNLNHDAMYWYRQDPGQGLRLIYYSQIVNDFQKGDIAEGYSVSREKKESFPLTVTSAQKNPTAFYLCASRSSGRAHGEQFFGPGTRLTVL.